This T cell receptor (beta chain) originates from a study of blood T cells in healthy people across ages. Study-level points and caveats: Any conclusive comparison of naive versus antigen-experienced cells was prevented by using unsorted PBMCs. In long-lived donors, naive CD4+ cell counts and diversity exceeded those of aged donors.

V lost 6 bases and J lost 0, with 11 bases in between. The CDR3 runs 15 residues. CDR1 and CDR2 (germline): MNHEY, SVGAGI. This clonotype came up once. Its target is unknown. A J-beta primer mix and a sample-barcoded 5' primer were used in a second PCR of about 6 to 12 cycles. A 12-random-nucleotide template-switch adaptor tagged each cDNA molecule. A single record per CDR3 protein comes from TCRdb applying MiXCR to the 5' RACE reads. The sample lists about 1.4 million distinct CDR3 sequences; approximately 59% were seen once. The sample consisted of blood. The TCR was taken from a man between 18 and 35 years old in good health. V is TRBV6-5 and J is TRBJ1-4, with D hard to call. The CDR3 coding sequence is TGTGCCAGCAGCCCCTTTTCATCAACTAATGAAAAACTGTTTTTT. Encoded protein: CASSPFSSTNEKLFF.